A single sample is the source of the 19 T cell receptor beta chains below, sequenced in a study of radiotherapy plus CTLA-4 blockade in lung cancer. The protocol was immunoSEQ multiplex PCR, while the TCRdb copy is restricted to in-frame clones and leaves out a portion. The table lists 45,000 to 60,000 clones, 77% of them singletons. The sequencing here drew on peripheral blood, taken from a patient treated with radiotherapy plus ipilimumab. These receptors were taken from a human donor with non-small cell lung cancer whose response to radiotherapy plus ipilimumab could not be evaluated.

The table lists this clone with a count of one. V and J are TRBV4-3 and TRBJ2-5; 8 bases are shared with TRBD2. Judging by the DNA end, TRBJ2-7 fits better; the J call may be wrong. The CDR3 extends over 15 amino acids. CDR1 and CDR2 (germline): LGHNA, YSLEER. The CDR3 sequence: CASSRALAGSYEQYF. CDR3 DNA sequence: TGCGCCAGCAGTAGGGCTCTAGCGGGTTCCTACGAGCAGTACTTC.

This clone has more than one count but fewer than ten. The chain combines TRBV7-3 with TRBJ2-7; 10 bases are a match to TRBD2. This CDR3 is built from 15 residues. The germline CDR1 and CDR2 sequences are SGHTA and FQGTGA. Trimming at V came to 3 bases and at J to 2 bases, leaving 4 bases not matched to a gene. The CDR3 loop is CASSLGTSDTYEQYF. The CDR3 DNA is TGTGCCAGCAGCTTGGGGACTAGCGACACCTACGAGCAGTACTTC.

V usage is TRBV4-3 and J usage is TRBJ1-1; weak D call: TRBD1 (6 bases). From germline, CDR1 is LGHNA and CDR2 YSLEER. CDR3 size: 14 residues. V was shortened by 4 bases and J by 3 bases, with 12 bases between the two germline ends. CDR3 nucleotide sequence: TGCGCCAGCAGCCTAGGGGGATCTGACACTGAAGCTTTCTTT. The encoded protein is CASSLGGSDTEAFF.

This rearrangement joins TRBV18 to TRBJ2-7; TRBD2 agrees at 7 bases. The CDR3 covers 14 residues. Germline V gene data show CDR1 as KGHSH and CDR2 as LQKENI. J was trimmed by 5 bases and V by 4 bases; bases with no gene match: 8. CDR3 loop: CASSRGLESHEQYF. In DNA, the CDR3 is TGTGCCAGCTCACGTGGACTAGAGTCCCACGAGCAGTACTTC.

This clone was seen once. The V call is TRBV2, the J call TRBJ1-5; 11 positions match TRBD1. J was trimmed by 7 bases and V by 4 bases; bases with no gene match: 3. The CDR3 contains 14 residues. The germline gives CDR1 SNHLY, CDR2 FYNNEI. DNA of the CDR3: TGTGCCAGCAGTGGGGGACAGGGGGACCAGCCCCAGCATTTT. Translation gives CASSGGQGDQPQHF. Supplemented by reference TRBV2 and TRBJ1-5, the full variable domain reads EPEVTQTPSHQVTQMGQEVILRCVPISNHLYFYWYRQILGQKVEFLVSFYNNEISEKSEIFDDQFSVERPDGSNFTLKIRSTKLEDSAMYFCASSGGQGDQPQHFGDGTRLSIL.

The chain couples TRBV6-6 to TRBJ1-1; 8 bases fit TRBD1. CDR3 length equals 12 residues. J lost 9 bases, V lost 5 bases, and 5 bases had no gene match. Germline CDR1 and CDR2: MNHNY and SVGAGI (reference sequence). As DNA, the CDR3 is TGTGCCAGCAGTGAGGACAGGGAGCAAGCTTTCTTT. Translated: CASSEDREQAFF.

The table lists this clone with a count of one. The rearrangement joins TRBV7-6 to TRBJ2-7, with 11 bases that match TRBD2. The CDR3 consists of 15 residues. In germline, CDR1 is SGHVS, CDR2 FNYEAQ. Trimming at V came to 5 bases and at J to 7 bases, leaving 10 bases not matched to a gene. The CDR3 DNA reads as TGTGCCAGCAGCCCCATACTACGGACTAGCGGGGAGCAGTACTTC. This translates into CASSPILRTSGEQYF.

This sequence joins TRBV12-5 and TRBJ1-1; D might be TRBD1 (5 bases). The CDR3 is 12 residues long. With 4 bases removed from V and 4 bases from J, the gap between germline ends came to 7 bases. The germline V gene encodes CDR1 LGHNT and CDR2 FRNRAP. CDR3 amino acids: CASGWGGTEAFF. The CDR3 bases are TGTGCTAGTGGTTGGGGGGGCACTGAAGCTTTCTTT.

The chain carries TRBV6-5 and TRBJ1-1; D gene unclear. V dropped 5 bases and J dropped 1 base, with 11 bases sitting between them. This CDR3 contains 14 residues. Germline CDR1 MNHEY, CDR2 SVGAGI. CDR3 in amino acids: CASSKYGPNTEAFF. CDR3 bases: TGTGCCAGCAGTAAATATGGGCCGAACACTGAAGCTTTCTTT.

For the CDR3, the DNA is TGTGCCAGCAGCTTATTGAGGGAGCAGCCCCAGCATTTT. This translates into CASSLLREQPQHF. The V call is TRBV7-2, the J call TRBJ1-5; D ambiguous. V gave up 2 bases and J gave up 7 bases, with 9 bases separating them. Germline V gene data show CDR1 as SGHTA and CDR2 as FQGNSA. This CDR3 has 13 residues. The full variable domain, completed using reference TRBV7-2 and TRBJ1-5, is GAGVSQSPSNKVTEKGKDVELRCDPISGHTALYWYRQSLGQGLEFLIYFQGNSAPDKSGLPSDRFSAERTGGSVSTLTIQRTQQEDSAVYLCASSLLREQPQHFGDGTRLSIL.

This clone was observed a handful of times. This chain joins TRBV29-1 and TRBJ2-6, with D unclear. Trimming removed 5 bases from V and 1 base from J, with 12 bases in between. The CDR3 length is 15 residues. Germline CDR1 is SQVTM and CDR2 is ANQGSEA. The CDR3 loop is CSVQHQISGANVLTF. DNA of the CDR3: TGCAGCGTTCAACACCAGATATCTGGGGCCAACGTCCTGACTTTC.

This chain uses TRBV5-5 with TRBJ1-1; TRBD1 might be the D (6 bases). V was shortened by 3 bases and J by 10 bases, with 19 bases between the two germline ends. From germline, CDR1 is SGHKS and CDR2 YYEKEE (reference sequence). This CDR3 comprises 14 residues. CDR3 bases: TGTGCCAGCAGCTCCCAAGCCCCAACAGGGATAGCTTTCTTT. It encodes CASSSQAPTGIAFF. The full variable domain, in which reference TRBV5-5 and TRBJ1-1 provide the parts outside the CDR3, is DAGVTQSPTHLIKTRGQQVTLRCSPISGHKSVSWYQQVLGQGPQFIFQYYEKEERGRGNFPDRFSARQFPNYSSELNVNALLLGDSALYLCASSSQAPTGIAFFGQGTRLTVV.

The chain uses TRBV6-4 and TRBJ2-7, with D perhaps matching TRBD1 (6 bases). This CDR3 comprises 12 residues. The germline V gene has CDR1 MRHNA and CDR2 SNTAGT. The V end lost 9 bases, the J end lost 2 bases, and 11 bases lay between the germline ends. CDR3 DNA sequence: TGTGCCAGGGGGGCCTGTGCCTACGAGCAGTACTTC. Translated, it gives CARGACAYEQYF.

The chain joins TRBV30 to TRBJ2-4; D might be TRBD2 (6 bases). Between the trimmed V and J ends, which lost 4 bases and 11 bases, there was a span of 15 bases. This CDR3 has 12 amino acids. Germline loops: CDR1 GTSNPN, CDR2 SVGIG (reference sequence). CDR3 sequence: CAWTTVGGVQYF. In nucleotides, the CDR3 is TGTGCCTGGACGACCGTGGGGGGTGTTCAGTACTTC.

This clone appeared a single time. In nucleotides, the CDR3 is TGTGCCAGCAGCGCCCGACTAGCGGGAGTTCGTAGTGAGCAGTTCTTC. It specifies CASSARLAGVRSEQFF. V and J are TRBV7-2 and TRBJ2-1; TRBD2 agrees at 12 bases. CDR3 size: 16 residues. The V segment lost 5 bases and the J segment 9 bases; nucleotides outside the gene matches: 11. From germline, CDR1 is SGHTA and CDR2 FQGNSA.

The V and J genes are TRBV4-3 and TRBJ1-2; a weak D match, TRBD1 (5 bases). V was clipped by 0 bases and J by 6 bases, with 20 bases between them. The CDR3 loop spans 17 amino acids. Germline V gene sequence: CDR1 LGHNA, CDR2 YSLEER. DNA of the CDR3: TGCGCCAGCAGCCAAGATCGGTTGAATTCAGGGAGGGATGGCTACACCTTC. Residues: CASSQDRLNSGRDGYTF.

This clone qualifies as medium-sized. This sequence joins TRBV5-6 and TRBJ1-4, with D unclear. The CDR3 length is 14 residues. Germline V gene data show CDR1 as SGHDT and CDR2 as YYEEEE. Trimming removed 3 bases from V and 0 bases from J, with 6 bases in between. Here the CDR3 reads CASSSSATNEKLFF. In DNA, the CDR3 is TGTGCCAGCAGCTCCAGCGCAACTAATGAAAAACTGTTTTTT.

The CDR3 reads CASSSRTSGVYNEQFF. The CDR3 region has the DNA TGCGCCAGCAGCTCCCGGACTAGCGGGGTGTACAATGAGCAGTTCTTC. The V and J genes are TRBV5-1 and TRBJ2-1, with 12 positions matching TRBD2. The CDR3 sequence is 16 residues long. In germline, CDR1 is SGHRS, CDR2 YFSETQ. V lost 3 bases and J lost 4; bases outside the gene matches: 5.

In its sample, this clone was seen a few times. The rearrangement joins TRBV6-1 to TRBJ1-2; possibly TRBD1 for D (6 bases). Germline CDR1 reads MNHNS; CDR2 reads SASEGT. The CDR3 covers 11 residues. The CDR3: CAIKRGYGYTF. In DNA, the CDR3 is TGTGCTATCAAAAGGGGGTATGGCTACACCTTC.